The 12 T cell receptor beta chains in this list originate from one sample, sequenced in a study of blood T cell repertoires in COVID-19. The method was immunoSEQ multiplex PCR; TCRdb's version includes in-frame clones alone and lacks a portion of them. The sample holds over 65,000 clones; approximately 80% are singletons and the top ten take roughly a sixth. Sequenced material: peripheral blood. These receptor sequences come from an elderly man with active COVID-19.

This sequence joins TRBV19 and TRBJ2-5, with D possibly being TRBD1 (6 bases). The CDR3 loop spans 13 amino acids. Trimming shortened V by 3 bases and J by 5 bases, and 10 bases separated the two germline ends. Germline assignment: CDR1 LNHDA and CDR2 SQIVND (reference sequence). The DNA for the CDR3 is TGTGCCAGTAGTATTAACAGGGCTGAGACCCAGTACTTC. It encodes CASSINRAETQYF.

V is TRBV5-6 and J is TRBJ1-3; a weak D match, TRBD1 (6 bases). The germline V gene encodes CDR1 SGHDT and CDR2 YYEEEE. The CDR3 totals 14 residues. V was trimmed by 1 base and J by 7 bases, leaving 12 bases between them. In DNA, the CDR3 is TGTGCCAGCAGCTTGTTCCAGGGGCGGAACACCATATATTTT. This gives the protein CASSLFQGRNTIYF.

The J gene is TRBJ1-5, the V gene TRBV28; D gene uncertain. The germline gives CDR1 MDHEN, CDR2 SYDVKM. There are 15 residues in the CDR3. Trimming removed 5 bases from V and 4 bases from J, with 15 bases in between. CDR3 sequence (DNA): TGTGCCAGCAGTGTTCGGTATCGGTTTAATCAGCCCCAGCATTTT. This translates into CASSVRYRFNQPQHF.

This clone appeared once. Other DNA sequences from this sample encode an identical CDR3 as well. The chain recombines TRBV29-1 with TRBJ1-2, with D possibly TRBD1 on 5 matching bases. The CDR3 consists of 12 residues. V was clipped by 3 bases and J by 4 bases, with 9 bases between them. Germline V gene data show CDR1 as SQVTM and CDR2 as ANQGSEA. This chain's CDR3 is CSVDTGSYGYTF. In DNA form, the CDR3 reads TGCAGCGTTGATACAGGATCCTATGGCTACACCTTC.

The CDR3 sequence is CASSLGRARDTGELFF. CDR3 coding DNA: TGTGCCAGCAGCTTAGGCAGGGCCAGGGACACCGGGGAGCTGTTTTTT. This rearrangement joins TRBV11-3 to TRBJ2-2, with TRBD1 as a possible D gene (5 bases). In germline, CDR1 is SGHNT, CDR2 YENEEA. Trimming removed 1 base at V and 3 bases at J, with 12 bases between. The CDR3 runs to 16 residues.

This chain uses TRBV9 with TRBJ1-1, with no clear D. This CDR3 region has 13 residues. The germline V gene has CDR1 SGDLS and CDR2 YYNGEE. The germline V and J ends were trimmed by 0 bases and 5 bases, with 8 bases remaining between them. CDR3 sequence: CASSVESRTEAFF. The CDR3 DNA follows: TGTGCCAGCAGCGTAGAGTCTCGGACTGAAGCTTTCTTT.

V usage is TRBV28 and J usage is TRBJ1-5; 7 bases align to TRBD1. The V segment lost 5 bases and the J segment 0 bases; nucleotides outside the gene matches: 7. Germline CDR1 MDHEN, CDR2 SYDVKM. The length of the CDR3 is 16 residues. The CDR3 is CASSTNRQGSNQPQHF. In DNA, the CDR3 is TGTGCCAGCAGTACGAACCGACAGGGTAGCAATCAGCCCCAGCATTTT. The full variable domain, its missing parts supplied by reference TRBV28 and TRBJ1-5, is DVKVTQSSRYLVKRTGEKVFLECVQDMDHENMFWYRQDPGLGLRLIYFSYDVKMKEKGDIPEGYSVSREKKERFSLILESASTNQTSMYLCASSTNRQGSNQPQHFGDGTRLSIL.

This chain joins TRBV5-4 and TRBJ2-3; D possibly corresponds to TRBD1 (6 bases). The CDR3 contains 15 residues. Germline V lookup: CDR1 SGHNT, CDR2 YYREEE (reference sequence). With 0 bases removed from V and 1 base from J, the gap between germline ends came to 9 bases. CDR3 loop: CASSLEQGRTDTQYF. The CDR3 DNA sequence: TGTGCCAGCAGCTTGGAACAGGGTCGCACAGATACGCAGTATTTT.

This chain uses TRBV28 with TRBJ1-1, with a tentative D call TRBD1 (5 bases). Looked up from germline, CDR1 is MDHEN and CDR2 is SYDVKM. The V end lost 2 bases, the J end lost 0 bases, and 13 bases lay between the germline ends. The CDR3 is made up of 16 amino acids. CDR3 residues: CASSLLSGWVNTEAFF. The DNA for the CDR3 is TGTGCCAGCAGTTTACTTTCAGGGTGGGTGAACACTGAAGCTTTCTTT.

In this sample, this clone turned up once. The chain uses TRBV19 and TRBJ1-3; no definite D call. This CDR3 is 16 amino acids long. Trimming took off 0 bases at V and 0 bases at J, with 9 bases between the two ends. Germline-derived CDR1 and CDR2 are LNHDA and SQIVND (reference sequence). The CDR3 nucleotides are TGTGCCAGTAGTATAGATGCCGCGAGCTCTGGAAACACCATATATTTT. Residues: CASSIDAASSGNTIYF.

The genes are TRBV18 and TRBJ2-2, with 9 nucleotides matching TRBD2. Germline CDR1 is KGHSH and CDR2 is LQKENI. CDR3 length equals 17 residues. The trim removed 1 base at V and 4 bases at J, leaving 7 bases unmatched. The CDR3 here is CASSPRRTSESTGELFF. In DNA form, the CDR3 reads TGTGCCAGCTCACCACGAAGGACTAGCGAGAGCACCGGGGAGCTGTTTTTT. The complete variable domain, with remaining parts taken from reference TRBV18 and TRBJ2-2, reads NAGVMQNPRHLVRRRGQEARLRCSPMKGHSHVYWYRQLPEEGLKFMVYLQKENIIDESGMPKERFSAEFPKEGPSILRIQQVVRGDSAAYFCASSPRRTSESTGELFFGEGSRLTVL.

The chain recombines TRBV30 with TRBJ1-2; D is uncertain. This CDR3 is built from 14 residues. CDR1 is GTSNPN, CDR2 SVGIG, per germline (reference sequence). V was shortened by 3 bases and J by 2 bases, with 13 bases between the two germline ends. The CDR3 loop is CAWSGPGGNYGYTF. CDR3 DNA: TGTGCCTGGAGCGGGCCGGGAGGGAACTATGGCTACACCTTC. Filled out from reference TRBV30 and TRBJ1-2, the complete variable domain reads SQTIHQWPATLVQPVGSPLSLECTVEGTSNPNLYWYRQAAGRGLQLLFYSVGIGQISSEVPQNLSASRPQDRQFILSSKKLLLSDSGFYLCAWSGPGGNYGYTFGSGTRLTVV.